Below, 3 T cell receptor beta chains from the same sample are listed, as sequenced in a study of breast tumors, draining lymph nodes, adjacent tissues. TCRdb independently ran MiXCR on the multiplex PCR reads; one entry per CDR3 protein. The sample has about 35,000 distinct CDR3 sequences; 35% to 40% are singletons. Sequenced: breast tumor tissue. These receptors originate from a female donor with breast cancer. Some clones in this sample may be carry-over from other donors' samples.

This chain connects TRBV30 to TRBJ1-5; a possible D gene is TRBD1 (5 bases). CDR1 and CDR2 from the germline V gene are GTSNPN and SVGIG (reference sequence). Trimming left V 2 bases short and J 2 bases short, with 16 bases between. This CDR3 is built from 16 residues. CDR3 in amino acids: CAWSSGLGVGNQPQHF. As DNA, the CDR3 is TGTGCCTGGAGTTCCGGGTTAGGGGTGGGCAATCAGCCCCAGCATTTT.

This clonotype was found once. The V and J genes are TRBV28 and TRBJ1-5; 8 nucleotides align to TRBD1. The CDR3 has 18 amino acids. Germline trimming cut 7 bases from V and 3 bases from J; bases unmatched to any gene: 17. From germline, CDR1 is MDHEN and CDR2 SYDVKM. In nucleotides, the CDR3 is TGTGCCAGCAAAAAAGACAGGGGAGGCGACCTGATCAATCAGCCCCAGCATTTT. It encodes CASKKDRGGDLINQPQHF. Based on the CDR3 plus reference TRBV28 and TRBJ1-5, the full variable domain is DVKVTQSSRYLVKRTGEKVFLECVQDMDHENMFWYRQDPGLGLRLIYFSYDVKMKEKGDIPEGYSVSREKKERFSLILESASTNQTSMYLCASKKDRGGDLINQPQHFGDGTRLSIL.

This clonotype was seen ten or more times. The chain's CDR3 is CASSINRGTGELFF. The CDR3 DNA reads as TGTGCCAGCAGCATAAACAGGGGAACCGGGGAGCTGTTTTTT. The chain uses TRBV7-3 and TRBJ2-2; 7 bases align to TRBD1. CDR3 length: 14 amino acids. V shed 5 bases, J shed 5 bases, and the junction held 5 bases outside the gene matches. Germline CDR1 is SGHTA and CDR2 is FQGTGA.